What follows are 8 T cell receptor beta chains derived from one specimen sequenced in a study of blood T cell repertoires in COVID-19. Clones were sequenced by immunoSEQ multiplex PCR, and TCRdb holds only the in-frame ones, with some missing. The sample includes about 370,000 clones, around 87% seen only once; the top ten take more than 9%. The sequencing sample was made of peripheral blood. Receptors originate from a young woman with COVID-19, enrolled during active disease.

The rearrangement joins TRBV6-1 to TRBJ1-2; unclear D gene. This CDR3 region has 15 residues. V was cut by 0 bases and J by 2 bases, with 10 bases left in between. Germline CDR1 and CDR2: MNHNS and SASEGT. This chain's CDR3 is CASSEAGRLNYGYTF. CDR3 in DNA: TGTGCCAGCAGTGAAGCGGGCAGACTAAACTATGGCTACACCTTC.

The chain recombines TRBV11-2 with TRBJ2-7; 8 nucleotides line up with TRBD1. Germline CDR1 is SGHAT and CDR2 is FQNNGV. The length of the CDR3 is 15 residues. The junction had 5 bases not matched to a gene; V was cut back by 4 bases and J by 0 bases. CDR3 sequence: CASSSYRGSSYEQYF. The CDR3 DNA follows: TGTGCCAGCAGCTCTTACAGGGGGAGCTCCTACGAGCAGTACTTC.

The chain uses TRBV5-4 and TRBJ1-4; 12 nucleotides agree with TRBD1. Germline assignment: CDR1 SGHNT and CDR2 YYREEE (reference sequence). V was pared by 4 bases and J by 8 bases, with 6 bases of the junction left unmatched. This CDR3 comprises 15 residues. The CDR3 is CASSIPGQGAEKLFF. Here the CDR3 DNA reads TGTGCCAGCAGCATACCGGGACAGGGGGCGGAAAAACTGTTTTTT.

The chain employs TRBV10-3 and TRBJ2-4, with 8 bases that match TRBD1. CDR1 and CDR2 (germline): ENHRY, SYGVKD. The V gene end was trimmed by 0 bases and the J gene end by 0 bases; junction bases not matched to a gene: 10. The CDR3 is 19 amino acids. The CDR3 nucleotides read TGTGCCATCAGTGAGTCTTGGGGACAGGAGCGCTTAGCCAAAAACATTCAGTACTTC. Its translation: CAISESWGQERLAKNIQYF.

The chain has TRBV7-6 and TRBJ2-3; a possible D gene is TRBD1 (7 bases). Germline CDR1 is SGHVS and CDR2 is FNYEAQ. This CDR3 is built from 15 residues. V dropped 4 bases and J dropped 4 bases, with 15 bases sitting between them. The CDR3 is CASSSGQGGPDTQYF. The CDR3 DNA reads as TGTGCCAGCAGCTCGGGCCAGGGGGGTCCAGATACGCAGTATTTT.

This chain joins TRBV2 and TRBJ2-7; 11 bases fit TRBD2. Trimming cost V 8 bases and J 7 bases; bases outside gene matches: 10. The CDR3 contains 14 residues. CDR1 SNHLY and CDR2 FYNNEI come from the germline V gene. The CDR3 DNA follows: TGTGCCAGCCTTCGGGCTAGCGGGAGGCGGGAGCAGTACTTC. Amino acid sequence: CASLRASGRREQYF. Filled out from reference TRBV2 and TRBJ2-7, the complete variable domain reads EPEVTQTPSHQVTQMGQEVILRCVPISNHLYFYWYRQILGQKVEFLVSFYNNEISEKSEIFDDQFSVERPDGSNFTLKIRSTKLEDSAMYFCASLRASGRREQYFGPGTRLTVT.

The chain uses TRBV2 and TRBJ2-7; 12 bases align to TRBD2. CDR1 and CDR2 (germline): SNHLY, FYNNEI. Losses at the gene ends were 5 bases for V and 5 bases for J; bases not matched to a gene: 7. CDR3 length: 15 amino acids. Here the CDR3 reads CASSYLAGGLNEQYF. As DNA, the CDR3 is TGTGCCAGCAGTTATCTAGCGGGAGGGCTCAACGAGCAGTACTTC.

This clone was seen more than once but under ten times. The genes are TRBV5-5 and TRBJ2-3; 8 positions match TRBD1. This CDR3 spans 12 amino acids. Germline values: CDR1 SGHKS, CDR2 YYEKEE (reference sequence). The junction had 3 bases not matched to a gene; V was cut back by 4 bases and J by 8 bases. In DNA, the CDR3 is TGTGCCAGCAGCCCACAGGGGGGTACGCAGTATTTT. Translation gives CASSPQGGTQYF.